Detailed here is one T cell receptor beta chain. It has no known antigen specificity. Within one base of it there is no much larger clone, and no base qualities were kept. The sample is drawn from a study of blood T cell repertoires in COVID-19 (TCRdb year 2020). At the level of the whole study: The collaborator samples originated in the United States, Italy and Spain and spanned the acute and convalescent phases of COVID-19. The material from the prospective study consisted of cDNA or gDNA derived from T cells, B-cell-depleted T cells, or PBMCs. The dataset comprised deeply sampled blood TCRbeta repertoires from subjects exposed to, actively infected with, or recovered from COVID-19. The repertoires were released in a freely available public database intended as a resource for research on the immune response to SARS-CoV-2. Samples were obtained from the ongoing ImmuneRACE study (first 160 participants) and from roughly 1,300 subjects provided by 6 global collaborators. The sample metadata nearly always contained a de-identified subject ID, COVID-19 status, age in years and sex. Where HLA class I and class II types were available, the types were taken from metadata supplied by the sample provider, not from assay-based typing. The study at large found these results: The amount of clinical and demographic metadata varied by source and participant and was provided uncurated.

The germline V gene provides CDR1 SNHLY and CDR2 FYNNEI. Including cysteine and phenylalanine, the CDR3 has 14 amino acids. Here the CDR3 DNA is all that survives: 42 bases in frame from base 1. Cut back by 7 bases and 0 bases, the V and J ends lie 13 bases apart. The immunoSEQ Assay, a bias-controlled multiplex PCR, was used to amplify TCRbeta CDR3 regions from genomic DNA. Under the source paper's analysis protocol: Nucleated cell counts per sample were estimated from amplification of reference gene primers within the assay. To quantify the absolute abundance of each unique TCRbeta CDR3 rearrangement, sequence reads were collapsed and filtered. For each sample, productive Simpson clonality was calculated as the square root of Simpson's diversity index across productive rearrangements. What TCRdb holds here is the immuneACCESS table cut down to in-frame rearrangements. Part of the clones is not present; checked against another copy, under half of the missing clones reflect an unresolved V gene, and the others are unexplained. That table supplies the V and J calls and clone size; D and trimming were determined from the DNA. Counted in this sample were a few hundred thousand clones; 89% of them appeared once. The leading ten clones occupy roughly 5% of the sample.

Another Seattle source contributed samples from volunteer blood donors who had recovered from COVID-19. Whole blood was collected in K2EDTA tubes by collaborating institutions according to the institutions' own protocols. For TCRbeta analysis, collaborator samples were shipped as frozen whole blood, as isolated PBMCs, or as DNA extracted from either sample type. This TCR was recovered from a woman in her 40s who had recovered from COVID-19. Sequenced material: peripheral blood. The sequence links TRBV2 to TRBJ2-7; the D segment could be TRBD1, given 6 matching bases. The encoded CDR3 is CASKRTESSYEQYF. The DNA is TGTGCCAGCAAGCGGACAGAGAGCTCCTACGAGCAGTACTTC.